A single sample gave rise to the 19 T cell receptor beta chains below, sequenced in a study of human T cells and chemical hapten exposure. Time point denoted: patch test 2, 6 weeks after DPC sensitization. Treatment specified: therapeutic diphenylcyclopropenone sensitization with weekly scalp DPC. MiXCR, run by TCRdb on the RACE reads, gives a single entry per CDR3 protein. Of some 350,000 distinct CDR3 sequences listed, 6% to 7% were seen once; the top ten hold more than 5.5%. The input for sequencing was whole blood, taken in connection with sensitization to the hapten diphenylcyclopropenone (DPC). The receptor source for this set is a woman aged 18-35 years with alopecia areata. Some clones in this sample may be carry-over from other donors' samples.

CDR3 amino acids: CASSLGTDTGELFF. The CDR3 nucleotides are TGTGCCAGCAGCTTAGGGACAGACACCGGGGAGCTGTTTTTT. V gene TRBV7-9 combines with J gene TRBJ2-2; perhaps TRBD1 as D (6 bases). V was trimmed by 1 base and J by 3 bases, leaving 6 bases between them. This CDR3 has 14 residues. Germline CDR1 reads SEHNR; CDR2 reads FQNEAQ (reference sequence).

This clonotype was seen ten or more times. This sequence joins TRBV12-3 or TRBV12-4 and TRBJ1-4; weak D call: TRBD1 (6 bases). V was pared by 5 bases and J by 2 bases, with 12 bases between. The CDR3 covers 15 residues. DNA of the CDR3: TGTGCCAGCAGTCCCTACAGGGTCACTAATGAAAAACTGTTTTTT. It is translated as CASSPYRVTNEKLFF.

This clonotype was observed a handful of times. The chain recombines TRBV10-3 with TRBJ2-7; 9 bases map to TRBD1. Germline V CDR1 and CDR2: ENHRY, SYGVKD. The CDR3 consists of 16 residues. Trimming cost V 6 bases and J 2 bases; bases outside gene matches: 11. CDR3 DNA sequence: TGTGCCATCAGCACCCAGGACAGGGGCGCACCCTACGAGCAGTACTTC. It yields the protein CAISTQDRGAPYEQYF.

Ten or more counts support this clonotype. The chain combines TRBV6-5 with TRBJ2-7, with 11 nucleotides matching TRBD1. Germline-derived CDR1 and CDR2 are MNHEY and SVGAGI. Unmatched junction bases numbered 11, after V lost 0 bases and J lost 4 bases. This CDR3 comprises 18 residues. The CDR3 sequence is CASSYSDPGQGAAYEQYF. CDR3 sequence (DNA): TGTGCCAGCAGTTACTCCGACCCTGGACAGGGGGCGGCATACGAGCAGTACTTC.

This clonotype was detected a few times. The V gene is TRBV20-1, the J gene TRBJ2-3, with 9 bases matching TRBD2. With V trimmed by 5 bases and J by 7 bases, 7 bases remained unmatched. The CDR3 spans 13 residues. Germline CDR1 DFQATT, CDR2 SNEGSKA (reference sequence). In nucleotides, the CDR3 is TGCAGTGCTGGGTTGGCGGGGGGGAATACGCAGTATTTT. It codes for CSAGLAGGNTQYF.

The chain has TRBV6-2 or TRBV6-3 and TRBJ2-4, with 8 bases aligning to TRBD1. The CDR3 runs to 14 residues. Trimming at V came to 6 bases and at J to 6 bases, leaving 7 bases not matched to a gene. CDR1 is MNHEY and CDR2 is SVGEGT in the germline V gene. DNA of the CDR3: TGTGCCAGCAGCAAGACAGGGGAACGAAACATTCAGTACTTC. Translating it yields CASSKTGERNIQYF.

CDR3 DNA: TGCGCCAGCAGCCAGGAGACAGGGGGCTACGAGCAGTACTTC. Its translation: CASSQETGGYEQYF. V is TRBV4-3 and J is TRBJ2-7; 9 nucleotides agree with TRBD1. This CDR3 is 14 amino acids long. The J segment lost 3 bases and the V segment lost 3 bases, leaving 3 bases of the junction unmatched. The germline V gene has CDR1 LGHNA and CDR2 YSLEER.

This chain joins TRBV4-3 and TRBJ2-2; D is undetermined. The CDR3 sequence is 16 residues long. The germline V and J ends were trimmed by 0 bases and 0 bases, with 8 bases remaining between them. The germline V gene encodes CDR1 LGHNA and CDR2 YSLEER. Written as DNA, the CDR3 is TGCGCCAGCAGCCAAGATTGGCTAGCGAACACCGGGGAGCTGTTTTTT. Its protein product is CASSQDWLANTGELFF.

The gene calls are TRBV4-3 and TRBJ1-5, with D maybe TRBD1 (6 bases). The CDR3 is 14 residues long. V gave up 2 bases and J gave up 6 bases, with 11 bases separating them. The germline gives CDR1 LGHNA, CDR2 YSLEER. The CDR3 protein is CASSQRTGIQPQHF. The DNA of the CDR3 is TGCGCCAGCAGCCAACGAACAGGGATTCAGCCCCAGCATTTT.

The chain links TRBV5-1 to TRBJ2-1; perhaps D is TRBD1 or TRBD2 (5 bases each). The CDR3 covers 13 residues. From germline, CDR1 is SGHRS and CDR2 YFSETQ. Trimming took 3 bases from V and 9 from J, leaving 13 bases between them. CDR3: CASSSGGMGEQFF. CDR3 coding DNA: TGCGCCAGCAGCTCTGGGGGAATGGGTGAGCAGTTCTTC.

The chain joins TRBV11-1 to TRBJ2-4; maybe TRBD2 (5 bases). CDR1 SGHAT and CDR2 FQDESV come from the germline V gene (reference sequence). CDR3 size: 13 residues. Trimming left V 8 bases short and J 9 bases short, with 17 bases between. The CDR3 loop reads CASGEGFSGIQYF. The CDR3 nucleotides are TGTGCCAGCGGCGAGGGATTCTCAGGCATTCAGTACTTC.

The sample holds many counts of this clonotype. The chain carries TRBV12-3 or TRBV12-4 and TRBJ1-3, with 7 bases aligning to TRBD1. The CDR3 consists of 16 residues. V gave up 5 bases and J gave up 4 bases; unmatched junction bases: 11. The chain's CDR3 is CASSDDRAYPGNTIYF. The DNA of the CDR3 is TGTGCCAGCAGTGATGACAGGGCTTATCCCGGAAACACCATATATTTT.

The CDR3 sequence is CSARDLLRAGELFF. The CDR3 bases are TGCAGTGCTAGAGATCTTCTGAGAGCCGGGGAGCTGTTTTTT. The chain couples TRBV20-1 to TRBJ2-2; D is uncertain. The CDR3 is 14 residues long. The V end was cut by 0 bases, the J end by 6 bases, with 11 bases between. CDR1 is DFQATT, CDR2 SNEGSKA, per germline (reference sequence).

This clonotype was counted many times. J is TRBJ2-3 and V is TRBV20-1, with 12 bases identical to TRBD2. With V trimmed by 0 bases and J by 5 bases, 15 bases remained unmatched. The CDR3 runs 19 residues. The germline V gene encodes CDR1 DFQATT and CDR2 SNEGSKA (reference sequence). The CDR3 here is CSARDSPLTSGGPEDTQYF. The CDR3 coding sequence is TGCAGTGCTAGAGATTCCCCTTTAACTAGCGGGGGGCCGGAAGATACGCAGTATTTT.

This clonotype was found a few times. The chain carries TRBV29-1 and TRBJ1-5; D uncertain. The CDR3 spans 12 residues. Germline V gene sequence: CDR1 SQVTM, CDR2 ANQGSEA. Trimming left V 6 bases short and J 7 bases short, with 13 bases between. DNA for the CDR3: TGCAGCGTCGGAGGTCTGGGGCAGCCCCAGCATTTT. Translation: CSVGGLGQPQHF.

V and J are TRBV20-1 and TRBJ2-2, with 10 bases fitting TRBD1. Germline-derived CDR1 and CDR2 are DFQATT and SNEGSKA (reference sequence). The ends lost 5 bases at V and 6 bases at J; junction bases unmatched: 9. The CDR3 contains 15 residues. In DNA, the CDR3 is TGCAGTGCTTTCCGGACAGGGGGTTTAGCCGGGGAGCTGTTTTTT. It is translated as CSAFRTGGLAGELFF.

This clonotype was seen at least ten times. The chain joins TRBV4-1 to TRBJ1-4, with D tentatively TRBD1 (6 bases). The CDR3 length is 17 residues. Trimming left V 4 bases short and J 0 bases short, with 15 bases between. Germline CDR1 is MGHRA and CDR2 is YSYEKL. The DNA of the CDR3 is TGCGCCAGCAGCCCCATAGCCAGGGGAACAACTAATGAAAAACTGTTTTTT. This encodes CASSPIARGTTNEKLFF.

This clonotype has only a few counts. The genes are TRBV6-1 and TRBJ1-2; 8 nucleotides match TRBD1. This CDR3 has 15 residues. Germline V lookup: CDR1 MNHNS, CDR2 SASEGT. V lost 4 bases, J lost 4 bases, and 8 bases stayed unmatched. The CDR3 protein is CASSVGTGSFYGYTF. The CDR3 nucleotides read TGTGCCAGCAGTGTAGGGACAGGATCCTTCTATGGCTACACCTTC.

Note on this clonotype: A much larger clone differs from this one at a single base, so this may be a read error. The chain is built from TRBV5-1 and TRBJ2-2; TRBD1 agrees at 9 bases. From germline, CDR1 is SGHRS and CDR2 YFSETQ. This CDR3 region has 17 residues. The CDR3: CDSSPGQGILNTGELFF. CDR3 DNA sequence: TGCGACAGCAGCCCGGGACAGGGTATACTAAACACCGGGGAGCTGTTTTTT.